These 29 T cell receptor beta chains were all obtained from the same sample, sequenced in a study of CD8 T cells in Susac syndrome. The RNA, 0.5 to 1 ug, was put through reverse transcription using random hexamers. Using its own MiXCR run on the immunoSEQ multiplex PCR reads, TCRdb lists one record per CDR3 protein. Counted here are some 200,000 distinct CDR3 sequences, more than 85% occurring once; the ten biggest clones make up around 0.15%. The sample consisted of CD8+ T cells from PBMCs. Source of these receptors: a human donor with Susac syndrome.

For the CDR3, the DNA is TGCGCCAGCAGCTTGGGCGGCAGGGCCATGAACACTGAAGCTTTCTTT. Protein sequence: CASSLGGRAMNTEAFF. V and J are TRBV5-1 and TRBJ1-1, with D possibly being TRBD1 (5 bases). Germline assignment: CDR1 SGHRS and CDR2 YFSETQ. The V and J ends lost 0 bases and 0 bases respectively, with 12 bases between them. This CDR3 region has 16 residues.

The V gene is TRBV6-2 or TRBV6-3, the J gene TRBJ2-5; D may match TRBD1 or TRBD2 (5 bases each). This CDR3 has 13 residues. The germline CDR1 and CDR2 sequences are MNHEY and SVGEGT. The V and J ends lost 6 bases and 5 bases respectively, with 13 bases between them. The CDR3 loop reads CASRGPERETQYF. CDR3 nucleotide sequence: TGTGCCAGCAGGGGACCGGAGCGGGAGACCCAGTACTTC.

CDR3 sequence reads: CSLKPGTGEGGYTF. The CDR3 DNA reads TGCAGTCTTAAGCCCGGGACAGGGGAGGGTGGCTACACCTTC. The rearrangement joins TRBV20-1 to TRBJ1-2, with TRBD1 matching over 10 bases. The CDR3 runs 14 residues. The V gene's germline CDR1 is DFQATT and CDR2 SNEGSKA (reference sequence). Unmatched junction bases numbered 13, after V lost 8 bases and J lost 7 bases.

V is TRBV4-1 and J is TRBJ2-7; 7 bases are shared with TRBD1. CDR1 is MGHRA and CDR2 is YSYEKL in the germline V gene. V gave up 4 bases and J gave up 3 bases; unmatched junction bases: 6. The length of the CDR3 is 14 residues. The chain's CDR3 is CASSLNRDSYEQYF. The DNA of the CDR3 is TGCGCCAGCAGCCTAAACCGGGACAGCTACGAGCAGTACTTC.

The rearrangement uses TRBV4-1 and TRBJ2-1; D may be TRBD1 (7 bases). Per the germline V gene, CDR1 is MGHRA and CDR2 is YSYEKL. V lost 4 bases to trimming and J lost 0 bases, with 13 bases between them. The CDR3 is made up of 16 amino acids. The CDR3 DNA sequence: TGCGCCAGCAGCCCGCAGGGGGGAACCTCCTACAATGAGCAGTTCTTC. Translated: CASSPQGGTSYNEQFF.

Note on this clonotype: Because it lacks the conserved phenylalanine or tryptophan at the end, this CDR3 is likely a read error. Because the CDR3's place on the DNA is in doubt, the DNA is left out and the CDR3 is given as listed by TCRdb. The rearrangement links TRBV6-6 to TRBJ2-7; TRBD2, as called in the table, went unchecked against the DNA. The CDR3 contains 13 residues when both ends are counted. Germline loops: CDR1 MNHNY, CDR2 SVGAGI (reference sequence). CDR3 protein: CASSSAGLAEFWI.

The J gene is TRBJ2-1, the V gene TRBV5-4; TRBD2 agrees at 12 bases. The germline gives CDR1 SGHNT, CDR2 YYREEE (reference sequence). The CDR3 has 17 amino acids. V lost 4 bases to trimming and J lost 3 bases; unmatched junction nucleotides: 8. The DNA of the CDR3 is TGTGCCAGCAGCCCCTGGACTAGCGGGAAACTCTACAATGAGCAGTTCTTC. This encodes CASSPWTSGKLYNEQFF. Combining the CDR3 with reference TRBV5-4 and TRBJ2-1 gives the whole variable domain ETGVTQSPTHLIKTRGQQVTLRCSSQSGHNTVSWYQQALGQGPQFIFQYYREEENGRGNFPPRFSGLQFPNYSSELNVNALELDDSALYLCASSPWTSGKLYNEQFFGPGTRLTVL.

This clonotype has just one count. The chain couples TRBV25-1 to TRBJ2-7, with D unclear. Trimming removed 4 bases from V and 3 bases from J, with 4 bases in between. The germline gives CDR1 MGHDK, CDR2 SYGVNS. The CDR3 loop spans 11 amino acids. CDR3 sequence: CASSGLYEQYF. DNA for the CDR3: TGTGCCAGCAGTGGGCTCTACGAGCAGTACTTC.

This rearrangement joins TRBV19 to TRBJ2-7, with 7 bases matching TRBD2. The V gene end was trimmed by 2 bases and the J gene end by 6 bases; junction bases not matched to a gene: 4. CDR3 size: 13 residues. Germline V lookup: CDR1 LNHDA, CDR2 SQIVND (reference sequence). The CDR3 DNA is TGTGCCAGTAGTATAACTAGCGTGCGCGAGCAGTACTTC. This sequence encodes CASSITSVREQYF. The variable domain in full, completed from reference TRBV19 and TRBJ2-7, reads DGGITQSPKYLFRKEGQNVTLSCEQNLNHDAMYWYRQDPGQGLRLIYYSQIVNDFQKGDIAEGYSVSREKKESFPLTVTSAQKNPTAFYLCASSITSVREQYFGPGTRLTVT.

The genes are TRBV7-9 and TRBJ1-2; D not resolved. Germline V gene lookup returns CDR1 SEHNR and CDR2 FQNEAQ (reference sequence). Trimming took 5 bases from V and 4 from J, leaving 23 bases between them. The CDR3 sequence is 17 residues long. The CDR3 sequence: CASSPTDAGLHSYGYTF. The CDR3 DNA reads as TGTGCCAGCAGCCCCACAGACGCCGGGCTCCACTCCTATGGCTACACCTTC.

The chain has TRBV24-1 and TRBJ2-5; no reliable D call. Germline CDR1 is KGHDR and CDR2 is SFDVKD. This CDR3 spans 12 amino acids. The V end lost 3 bases, the J end lost 1 base, and 2 bases lay between the germline ends. The CDR3 nucleotides are TGTGCCACCAGTGATCTCCAAGAGACCCAGTACTTC. Translation: CATSDLQETQYF.

The J gene is TRBJ2-7, the V gene TRBV9; 8 nucleotides align to TRBD1. The CDR3 consists of 15 residues. V was pared by 3 bases and J by 5 bases, with 10 bases of the junction left unmatched. CDR1 and CDR2 from the germline V gene are SGDLS and YYNGEE. The CDR3 protein is CASSAGRGRGNEQYF. DNA for the CDR3: TGTGCCAGCAGCGCGGGCAGGGGGCGCGGTAACGAGCAGTACTTC.

The chain has TRBV30 and TRBJ2-7, with D unclear. Germline V lookup: CDR1 GTSNPN, CDR2 SVGIG (reference sequence). This CDR3 is built from 13 residues. Trimming took 0 bases from V and 2 from J, leaving 8 bases between them. CDR3 nucleotide sequence: TGTGCCTGGAGTGTCCACGGAACCTACGAGCAGTACTTC. Amino acid sequence: CAWSVHGTYEQYF.

The V call is TRBV5-1, the J call TRBJ2-7; D possibly corresponds to TRBD1 (6 bases). The CDR3 extends over 13 amino acids. V lost 1 base, J lost 5 bases, and 10 bases lay in between. Germline V gene lookup returns CDR1 SGHRS and CDR2 YFSETQ. CDR3 in amino acids: CASSLTGFDEQYF. The CDR3, as DNA: TGCGCCAGCAGCTTGACAGGGTTCGACGAGCAGTACTTC. Based on the CDR3 plus reference TRBV5-1 and TRBJ2-7, the full variable domain is KAGVTQTPRYLIKTRGQQVTLSCSPISGHRSVSWYQQTPGQGLQFLFEYFSETQRNKGNFPGRFSGRQFSNSRSEMNVSTLELGDSALYLCASSLTGFDEQYFGPGTRLTVT.

The rearrangement links TRBV6-2 or TRBV6-3 to TRBJ2-7; D is possibly TRBD1 (9 bases). Germline values: CDR1 MNHEY, CDR2 SVGEGT. The CDR3 has 18 amino acids. V lost 6 bases, J lost 0 bases, and 24 bases lay in between. Written as DNA, the CDR3 is TGTGCCAGCAGCCGTGGGACAGGGAGACTAGCGATCTCCTACGAGCAGTACTTC. Its protein is CASSRGTGRLAISYEQYF.

The rearrangement joins TRBV5-4 to TRBJ1-1; TRBD1 might be the D (5 bases). Germline assignment: CDR1 SGHNT and CDR2 YYREEE (reference sequence). The CDR3 sequence is 14 residues long. Trimming removed 0 bases at V and 4 bases at J, with 10 bases between. The DNA of the CDR3 is TGTGCCAGCAGCTTGGGCGGGGGGATCACTGAAGCTTTCTTT. Residues: CASSLGGGITEAFF.

J is TRBJ2-5 and V is TRBV28; D might be TRBD1 (7 bases). Per the germline V gene, CDR1 is MDHEN and CDR2 is SYDVKM. Trimming pared 1 base from V and 3 bases from J, leaving 15 bases between. This CDR3 is built from 16 residues. The DNA of the CDR3 is TGTGCCAGCAGTTTATCCGGAGGGACAGCCGAAGAGACCCAGTACTTC. Protein product: CASSLSGGTAEETQYF.

The chain combines TRBV4-2 with TRBJ2-5, with TRBD2 matching over 14 bases. The germline V gene encodes CDR1 LGHNA and CDR2 YNFKEQ. The ends lost 0 bases at V and 2 bases at J; junction bases unmatched: 5. The CDR3 consists of 18 residues. The CDR3: CASSQDGGLAGAQETQYF. DNA of the CDR3: TGTGCCAGCAGCCAAGATGGGGGACTAGCGGGAGCACAAGAGACCCAGTACTTC.

This sequence joins TRBV9 and TRBJ2-2; D remains ambiguous. The germline V gene encodes CDR1 SGDLS and CDR2 YYNGEE. The V and J ends lost 2 bases and 4 bases respectively, with 6 bases between them. This CDR3 comprises 13 residues. Here the CDR3 DNA reads TGTGCCAGCAGCGTTCTGAGCACCGGGGAGCTGTTTTTT. Protein: CASSVLSTGELFF.

The chain carries TRBV18 and TRBJ1-2; 8 nucleotides match TRBD1. This CDR3 contains 15 residues. Germline CDR1 KGHSH, CDR2 LQKENI. Germline trimming cut 0 bases from V and 2 bases from J; bases unmatched to any gene: 2. CDR3 DNA sequence: TGTGCCAGCTCACCACCCGGGGACAGGAACTATGGCTACACCTTC. Amino acid sequence: CASSPPGDRNYGYTF.

The V call is TRBV7-9, the J call TRBJ1-1; D gene ambiguous. This CDR3 has 14 residues. V was trimmed by 1 base and J by 4 bases, leaving 10 bases between them. CDR1 and CDR2 from the germline V gene are SEHNR and FQNEAQ (reference sequence). The CDR3 region has the DNA TGTGCCAGCAGCTTAGGAGGTTCTACCACTGAAGCTTTCTTT. Residues: CASSLGGSTTEAFF.

The V call is TRBV5-1, the J call TRBJ2-1; the D is unclear. V lost 2 bases, J lost 12 bases, and 12 bases lay in between. The CDR3 is 12 amino acids. The germline CDR1 and CDR2 sequences are SGHRS and YFSETQ. The CDR3 nucleotides read TGCGCCAGCAGCTTCTTAGATTCGGGGCAGTTCTTC. Translation gives CASSFLDSGQFF.

The genes are TRBV3-1 and TRBJ1-6, with TRBD1 matching over 8 bases. Trimming took 2 bases from V and 11 from J; bases not matched to a gene: 5. This CDR3 has 14 residues. Germline V CDR1 and CDR2: LGHDT, YNNKEL (reference sequence). The CDR3 DNA follows: TGTGCCAGCAGCCAACAACAGGGGGGAACACCCCTCCACTTT. This gives the protein CASSQQQGGTPLHF.

The gene calls are TRBV4-1 and TRBJ2-7, with TRBD1 identical over 10 bases. Germline loops: CDR1 MGHRA, CDR2 YSYEKL. The CDR3 consists of 15 residues. The junction had 8 bases not matched to a gene; V was cut back by 6 bases and J by 3 bases. The CDR3: CASSSGTGVYYEQYF. The CDR3 region has the DNA TGCGCCAGCAGTTCCGGGACAGGGGTCTACTACGAGCAGTACTTC.

This rearrangement joins TRBV29-1 to TRBJ1-1; D perhaps matches TRBD1 (6 bases). The CDR3 has 13 residues. Deletions cut 6 bases from V and 0 bases from J, with 11 bases between. CDR1 is SQVTM and CDR2 is ANQGSEA in the germline V gene. CDR3 sequence reads: CSVHGQMNTEAFF. The CDR3 DNA reads as TGCAGCGTGCACGGACAGATGAACACTGAAGCTTTCTTT.

V gene TRBV18 combines with J gene TRBJ1-5; 8 bases agree with TRBD1. This CDR3 has 19 amino acids. V lost 6 bases and J lost 7; bases outside the gene matches: 23. The germline gives CDR1 KGHSH, CDR2 LQKENI. DNA for the CDR3: TGTGCCAGCTCGCGAGCGCAGGGGGCTCGTGGGGGGGATCGACAGCCCCAGCATTTT. It encodes CASSRAQGARGGDRQPQHF.

This rearrangement joins TRBV7-3 to TRBJ2-3, with 7 bases fitting TRBD1. The ends lost 1 base at V and 5 bases at J; junction bases unmatched: 6. CDR3 length: 15 amino acids. The germline V gene encodes CDR1 SGHTA and CDR2 FQGTGA. The CDR3 sequence is CASSLKQGLGDTQYF. CDR3 coding DNA: TGTGCCAGCAGCTTAAAACAGGGGTTAGGAGATACGCAGTATTTT.

This chain uses TRBV30 with TRBJ2-7, with TRBD2 identical over 7 bases. Germline CDR1 and CDR2: GTSNPN and SVGIG (reference sequence). The length of the CDR3 is 15 residues. V lost 0 bases to trimming and J lost 2 bases; unmatched junction nucleotides: 7. CDR3 coding DNA: TGTGCCTGGAGTGTATCGGCTAGCGGAACCTACGAGCAGTACTTC. It is translated as CAWSVSASGTYEQYF.

The V call is TRBV12-3 or TRBV12-4, the J call TRBJ1-5; 11 nucleotides agree with TRBD1. V lost 1 base to trimming and J lost 4 bases; unmatched junction nucleotides: 6. This CDR3 spans 17 amino acids. The DNA of the CDR3 is TGTGCCAGCAGTTTAGTTGTCGGGACAGGGGGGAATCAGCCCCAGCATTTT. It specifies CASSLVVGTGGNQPQHF.